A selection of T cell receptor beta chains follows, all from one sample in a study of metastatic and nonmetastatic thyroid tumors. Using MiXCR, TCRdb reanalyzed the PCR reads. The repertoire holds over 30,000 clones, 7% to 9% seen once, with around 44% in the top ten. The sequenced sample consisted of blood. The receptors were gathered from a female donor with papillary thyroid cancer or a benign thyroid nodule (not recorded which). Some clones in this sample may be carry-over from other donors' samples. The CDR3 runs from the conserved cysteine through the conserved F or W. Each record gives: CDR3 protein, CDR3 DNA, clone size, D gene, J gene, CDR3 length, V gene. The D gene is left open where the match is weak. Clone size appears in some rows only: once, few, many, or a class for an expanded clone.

cdr3_aa: CAWSSGTFQETQYF
cdr3_nt: TGTGCCTGGAGCAGCGGGACATTCCAAGAGACCCAGTACTTC
clone_size: many
d_call: .
j_call: TRBJ2-5
cdr3_length: 14
v_call: TRBV30

cdr3_aa: CASSSGYSGSVYTF
cdr3_nt: TGTGCCAGCAGTTCCGGGTACAGCGGATCTGTCTACACCTTC
clone_size: few
d_call: .
j_call: TRBJ1-2
cdr3_length: 14
v_call: TRBV6-5

cdr3_aa: CASSAGLYNEQFF
cdr3_nt: TGTGCCAGCAGCGCAGGGTTATACAATGAGCAGTTCTTC
clone_size: once
d_call: .
j_call: TRBJ2-1
cdr3_length: 13
v_call: TRBV9

cdr3_aa: CASSLVMRGSGANVLTF
cdr3_nt: TGCGCCAGCAGCTTGGTTATGAGGGGGAGCGGGGCCAACGTCCTGACTTTC
clone_size: many
d_call: .
j_call: TRBJ2-6
cdr3_length: 17
v_call: TRBV5-1

cdr3_aa: CASSLRHLETQYF
cdr3_nt: TGTGCCAGCAGCTTGCGCCATTTGGAGACCCAGTACTTC
clone_size: many
d_call: .
j_call: TRBJ2-5
cdr3_length: 13
v_call: TRBV7-3

cdr3_aa: CASSFVTAEQYF
cdr3_nt: TGTGCCAGCAGTTTTGTTACGGCCGAGCAGTACTTC
clone_size: many
d_call: .
j_call: TRBJ2-7
cdr3_length: 12
v_call: TRBV14

cdr3_aa: CASSFYSGRAYEQYF
cdr3_nt: TGTGCCAGCAGCTTCTATAGCGGGAGGGCATACGAGCAGTACTTC
clone_size: .
d_call: TRBD2
j_call: TRBJ2-7
cdr3_length: 15
v_call: TRBV5-6

cdr3_aa: CASTWSVQVWNEQFF
cdr3_nt: TGTGCCAGCACCTGGTCGGTACAGGTGTGGAATGAGCAGTTCTTC
clone_size: .
d_call: .
j_call: TRBJ2-1
cdr3_length: 15
v_call: TRBV12-3/TRBV12-4

cdr3_aa: CSASNYLEQYF
cdr3_nt: TGCAGTGCTAGTAATTACCTAGAGCAGTACTTC
clone_size: many
d_call: .
j_call: TRBJ2-7
cdr3_length: 11
v_call: TRBV20-1

cdr3_aa: CASSIQYQPQHF
cdr3_nt: TGTGCCAGTAGTATCCAGTATCAGCCCCAGCATTTT
clone_size: many
d_call: .
j_call: TRBJ1-5
cdr3_length: 12
v_call: TRBV19

cdr3_aa: CASSYSAPRFYEQYF
cdr3_nt: TGTGCCAGCAGTTACTCCGCGCCACGTTTTTACGAGCAGTACTTC
clone_size: many
d_call: .
j_call: TRBJ2-7
cdr3_length: 15
v_call: TRBV6-5

cdr3_aa: CASSYPAGAGDTQYF
cdr3_nt: TGTGCCAGCAGTTACCCGGCGGGAGCGGGAGATACGCAGTATTTT
clone_size: many
d_call: TRBD2
j_call: TRBJ2-3
cdr3_length: 15
v_call: TRBV6-5

cdr3_aa: CASTLVASGFNEQFF
cdr3_nt: TGTGCCAGCACCCTAGTGGCTAGCGGGTTTAATGAGCAGTTCTTC
clone_size: many
d_call: TRBD2
j_call: TRBJ2-1
cdr3_length: 15
v_call: TRBV7-2

cdr3_aa: CAWTAGFLRGYEQYF
cdr3_nt: TGTGCCTGGACTGCGGGATTCTTACGGGGTTACGAGCAGTACTTC
clone_size: many
d_call: .
j_call: TRBJ2-7
cdr3_length: 15
v_call: TRBV30

cdr3_aa: CASSSDNFGEKLFF
cdr3_nt: TGTGCCAGCAGTTCCGACAACTTTGGTGAAAAACTGTTTTTT
clone_size: many
d_call: .
j_call: TRBJ1-4
cdr3_length: 14
v_call: TRBV27

cdr3_aa: CASILGGHEQYF
cdr3_nt: TGTGCCAGCATCCTGGGGGGCCACGAGCAGTACTTC
clone_size: many
d_call: .
j_call: TRBJ2-7
cdr3_length: 12
v_call: TRBV27

cdr3_aa: CASSLEETQYF
cdr3_nt: TGTGCCAGCAGCTTAGAAGAGACCCAGTACTTC
clone_size: many
d_call: .
j_call: TRBJ2-5
cdr3_length: 11
v_call: TRBV11-2

cdr3_aa: CASSLSGAWNTEAFF
cdr3_nt: TGCGCCAGCAGCTTGTCAGGGGCATGGAACACTGAAGCTTTCTTT
clone_size: many
d_call: .
j_call: TRBJ1-1
cdr3_length: 15
v_call: TRBV5-1

cdr3_aa: CASSGPAAYEQYF
cdr3_nt: TGTGCCAGCAGCGGTCCCGCTGCCTACGAGCAGTACTTC
clone_size: many
d_call: .
j_call: TRBJ2-7
cdr3_length: 13
v_call: TRBV5-5

cdr3_aa: CASSQGQGFADTQYF
cdr3_nt: TGTGCCAGCTCACAAGGACAGGGATTCGCAGATACGCAGTATTTT
clone_size: many
d_call: TRBD1
j_call: TRBJ2-3
cdr3_length: 15
v_call: TRBV18

cdr3_aa: CASSLQAEETQYF
cdr3_nt: TGCGCCAGCAGCTTACAGGCGGAAGAGACCCAGTACTTC
clone_size: many
d_call: .
j_call: TRBJ2-5
cdr3_length: 13
v_call: TRBV5-1

cdr3_aa: CASSIPGSSYEQYF
cdr3_nt: TGTGCCAGTAGTATTCCGGGAAGCTCCTACGAGCAGTACTTC
clone_size: many
d_call: .
j_call: TRBJ2-7
cdr3_length: 14
v_call: TRBV19

cdr3_aa: CSASGPYEQYF
cdr3_nt: TGCAGTGCTAGTGGTCCCTACGAGCAGTACTTC
clone_size: many
d_call: .
j_call: TRBJ2-7
cdr3_length: 11
v_call: TRBV20-1

cdr3_aa: CASISKAGGVGGNTIYF
cdr3_nt: TGTGCCAGCATTTCCAAAGCGGGGGGGGTGGGAGGAAACACCATATATTTT
clone_size: .
d_call: .
j_call: TRBJ1-3
cdr3_length: 17
v_call: TRBV27

cdr3_aa: CASSPGRKVTQQYF
cdr3_nt: TGTGCCAGCAGTCCAGGCCGAAAGGTTACTCAGCAGTACTTC
clone_size: many
d_call: .
j_call: TRBJ2-7
cdr3_length: 14
v_call: TRBV6-1

cdr3_aa: CASSISRTSGGGNEQFF
cdr3_nt: TGTGCCAGTAGTATCTCTCGGACTAGCGGGGGAGGGAATGAGCAGTTCTTC
clone_size: many
d_call: TRBD2
j_call: TRBJ2-1
cdr3_length: 17
v_call: TRBV19

cdr3_aa: CATSDFRGSTNTGELFF
cdr3_nt: TGTGCCACCAGTGATTTTCGCGGGAGTACGAACACCGGGGAGCTGTTTTTT
clone_size: .
d_call: TRBD2
j_call: TRBJ2-2
cdr3_length: 17
v_call: TRBV24-1

cdr3_aa: CASSSGTGSNQPQHF
cdr3_nt: TGTGCCAGCAGTTCCGGGACAGGTAGCAATCAGCCCCAGCATTTT
clone_size: many
d_call: TRBD1
j_call: TRBJ1-5
cdr3_length: 15
v_call: TRBV6-1